The T cell receptor beta chain described here comes from a study of glioma-infiltrating T cells after dendritic cell vaccination. The wider study: Samples are from glioblastoma patients in Phase I and II dendritic cell vaccine trials. Between the early 2000s and the early 2010s, patients got autologous tumor lysate-pulsed dendritic cell vaccines.

The protocol was immunoSEQ multiplex PCR, while the TCRdb copy is restricted to in-frame clones and leaves out a portion. The table shows roughly 47,000 clones, with approximately 85% occurring only once. The V gene lost 2 bases and the J gene lost 4 bases, with 13 bases spanning the gap. CDR3 size: 14 residues. CDR1 and CDR2 (germline): SGHRS, YFSETQ. None of the glioblastoma patients had an isocitrate dehydrogenase mutation. Sequencing used blood, obtained before dendritic cell vaccination. The V and J genes are TRBV5-1 and TRBJ2-7, with no clear D. This TCR was sampled from a human donor with glioblastoma. The CDR3, as DNA: TGCGCCAGCAGCTTCCGCGACTCTAATTACGAGCAGTACTTC. Translation: CASSFRDSNYEQYF.